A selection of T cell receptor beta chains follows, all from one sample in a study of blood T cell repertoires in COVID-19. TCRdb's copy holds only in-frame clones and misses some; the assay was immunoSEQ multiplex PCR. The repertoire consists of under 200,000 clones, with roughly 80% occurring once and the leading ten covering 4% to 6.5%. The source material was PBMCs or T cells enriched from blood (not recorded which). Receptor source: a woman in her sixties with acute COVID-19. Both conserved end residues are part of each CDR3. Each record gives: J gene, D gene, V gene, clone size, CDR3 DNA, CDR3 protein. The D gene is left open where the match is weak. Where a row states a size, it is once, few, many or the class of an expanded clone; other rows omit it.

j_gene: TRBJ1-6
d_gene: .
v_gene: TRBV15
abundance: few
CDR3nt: TGTGCCACCAGCAGAGTACAGACCTATAATTCACCCCTCCACTTT
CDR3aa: CATSRVQTYNSPLHF

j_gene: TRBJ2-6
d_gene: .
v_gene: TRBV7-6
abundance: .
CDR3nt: TGTGCCAGCAGCTTAGACATACACTCTGGGGCCAACGTCCTGACTTTC
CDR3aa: CASSLDIHSGANVLTF

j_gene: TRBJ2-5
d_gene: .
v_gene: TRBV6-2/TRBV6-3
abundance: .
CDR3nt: TGTGCCAGCAGTTATAACATCCAGGACCAAGAGACCCAGTACTTC
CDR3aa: CASSYNIQDQETQYF

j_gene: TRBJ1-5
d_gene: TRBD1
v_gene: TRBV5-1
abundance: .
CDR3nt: TGCGCCAGCAGCTTGGCTCCAGGGGGCTCTTATAGCAATCAGCCCCAGCATTTT
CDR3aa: CASSLAPGGSYSNQPQHF

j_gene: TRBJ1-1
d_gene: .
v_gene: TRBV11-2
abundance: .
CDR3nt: TGTGCCAGCAGCTCCTTCTACAGGGACGAAGCTTTCTTT
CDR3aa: CASSSFYRDEAFF

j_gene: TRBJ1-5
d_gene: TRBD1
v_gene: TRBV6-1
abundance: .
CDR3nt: TGTGCCAGCAGTGTCCACGGGACAGGGGGAAATCAGCCCCAGCATTTT
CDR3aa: CASSVHGTGGNQPQHF

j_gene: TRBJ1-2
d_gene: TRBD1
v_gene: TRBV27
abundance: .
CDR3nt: TGTGCCAGCAGTCCACGAGGGGGCGCTTATTACTATGGCTACACCTTC
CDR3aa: CASSPRGGAYYYGYTF

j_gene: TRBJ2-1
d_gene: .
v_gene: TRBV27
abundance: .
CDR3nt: TGTGCCAGCAGTTTATTAGCCCCGAGTGGGTACAATGAGCAGTTCTTC
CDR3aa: CASSLLAPSGYNEQFF

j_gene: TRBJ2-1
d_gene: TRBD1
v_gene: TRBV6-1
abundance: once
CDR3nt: TGTGCCAGCAGTGAACCATCGGACAGGGGGCCTTCCTACAATGAGCAGTTCTTC
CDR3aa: CASSEPSDRGPSYNEQFF

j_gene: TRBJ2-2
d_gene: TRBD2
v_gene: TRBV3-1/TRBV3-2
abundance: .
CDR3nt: TGTGCCAGCAGCCACTCCGTTCGCGGGAGGTACACCGGGGAGCTGTTTTTT
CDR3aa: CASSHSVRGRYTGELFF

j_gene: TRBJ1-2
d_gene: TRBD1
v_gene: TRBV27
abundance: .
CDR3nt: TGTGCCAGCAGGGAGGAACAGGGGGCGTATGGCTACACCTTC
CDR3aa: CASREEQGAYGYTF

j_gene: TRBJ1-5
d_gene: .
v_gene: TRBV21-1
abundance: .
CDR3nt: TGTGCCAGCAGCAGCCGGGACATCCTTGATCAGCCCCAGCATTTT
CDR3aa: CASSSRDILDQPQHF

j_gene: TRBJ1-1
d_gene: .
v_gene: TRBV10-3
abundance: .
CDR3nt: TGTGCCATCAGTGCAGGGGACATGAACACTGAAGCTTTCTTT
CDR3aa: CAISAGDMNTEAFF

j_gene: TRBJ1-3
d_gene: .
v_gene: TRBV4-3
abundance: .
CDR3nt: TGCGCCAGCAGCCACACCCCCGGGGGGTGGACAAACACCATATATTTT
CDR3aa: CASSHTPGGWTNTIYF

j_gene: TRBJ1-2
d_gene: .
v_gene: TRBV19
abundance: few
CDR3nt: TGTGCCAGTAGTATCCAGAAATCTCACTATGGCTACACCTTC
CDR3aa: CASSIQKSHYGYTF

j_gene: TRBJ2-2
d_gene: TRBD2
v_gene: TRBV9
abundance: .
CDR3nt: TGTGCCAGCAGCGTCGGACTAGCGGGAGTTGCCGGGGAGCTGTTTTTT
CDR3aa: CASSVGLAGVAGELFF

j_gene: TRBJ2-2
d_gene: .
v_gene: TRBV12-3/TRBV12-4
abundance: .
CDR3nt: TGTGCCAGCAGTTGGAGGGGCACCGGGGAGCTGTTTTTT
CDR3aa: CASSWRGTGELFF

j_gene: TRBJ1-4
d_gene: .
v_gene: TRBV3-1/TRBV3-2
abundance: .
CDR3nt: TGTGCCAGCAGCCAAGGCGGGGCGCGGGGTGAAAAACTGTTTTTT
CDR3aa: CASSQGGARGEKLFF

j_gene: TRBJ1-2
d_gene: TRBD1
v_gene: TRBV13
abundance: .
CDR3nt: TGTGCCAGCAGCTTGACAGGGCGCAACGGCTACACCTTC
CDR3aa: CASSLTGRNGYTF

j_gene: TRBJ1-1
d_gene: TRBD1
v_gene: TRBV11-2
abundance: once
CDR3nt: TGTGCCAGCAGCTTCCTCAGGGGGCGCTCAGCTATTGAAGCTTTCTTT
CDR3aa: CASSFLRGRSAIEAFF

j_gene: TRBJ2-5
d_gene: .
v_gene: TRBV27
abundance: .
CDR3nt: TGTGCCAGCAGTTTATCGGCCCCCTTGGCAGGGCTGGAGACCCAGTACTTC
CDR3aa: CASSLSAPLAGLETQYF

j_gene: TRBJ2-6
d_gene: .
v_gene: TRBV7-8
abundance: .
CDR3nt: TGTGCCAGCAGCCGAGAGGAGGGTCCGGGCAACGTCCTGACTTTC
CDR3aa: CASSREEGPGNVLTF

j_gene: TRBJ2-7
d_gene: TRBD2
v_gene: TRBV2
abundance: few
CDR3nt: TGTGCCGCCCAGCGGGAGACCTCCTACGAGCAGTACTTC
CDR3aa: CAAQRETSYEQYF

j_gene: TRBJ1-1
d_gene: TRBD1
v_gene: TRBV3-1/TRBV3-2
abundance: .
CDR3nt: TGTGCCAGCAGCCAAGATGGGTACAGGGGGACTGAAGCTTTCTTT
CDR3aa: CASSQDGYRGTEAFF

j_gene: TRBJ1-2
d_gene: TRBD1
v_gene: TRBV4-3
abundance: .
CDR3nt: TGCGCCAGCAGCCAAGATATGGCGACAGGGCGAGGCTACACCTTC
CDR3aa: CASSQDMATGRGYTF

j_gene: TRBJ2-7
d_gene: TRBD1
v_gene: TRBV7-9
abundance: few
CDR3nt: TGTGCCAGCAGCTTGCAGGGGGCGAGCGAGCAGTACTTC
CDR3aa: CASSLQGASEQYF

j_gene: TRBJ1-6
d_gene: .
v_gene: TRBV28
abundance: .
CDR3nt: TGTGCCAGCTTATCCGAGGAGAGCTCACTATATAATTCACCCCTCCACTTT
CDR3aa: CASLSEESSLYNSPLHF

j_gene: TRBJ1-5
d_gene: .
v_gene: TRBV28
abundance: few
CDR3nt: TGTGCCAGCAGGCAGGGAGGTCAGCCCCAGCATTTT
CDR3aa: CASRQGGQPQHF

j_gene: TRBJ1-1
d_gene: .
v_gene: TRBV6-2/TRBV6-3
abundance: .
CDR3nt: TGTGCCAGCAGTTCTTCCCGACAGGTCGGGAACACTGAAGCTTTCTTT
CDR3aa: CASSSSRQVGNTEAFF

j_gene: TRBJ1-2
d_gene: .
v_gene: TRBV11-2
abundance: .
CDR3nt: TGTGCCAGCAGCTTAGCAGGCCGCGTTGGCTACACCTTC
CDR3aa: CASSLAGRVGYTF

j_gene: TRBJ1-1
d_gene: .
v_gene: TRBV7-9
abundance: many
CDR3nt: TGTGCCAGCAGCCGGGACTTTGGGAGGACTGAAGCTTTCTTT
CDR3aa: CASSRDFGRTEAFF

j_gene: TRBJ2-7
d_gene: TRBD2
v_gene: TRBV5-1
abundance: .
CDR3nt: TGCGCCAGCAGCCACGAGGGAGGGCCCTACTACGAGCAGTACTTC
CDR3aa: CASSHEGGPYYEQYF

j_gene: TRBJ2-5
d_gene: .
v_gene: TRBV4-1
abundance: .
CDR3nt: TGCGCCAGCAGCCAAAACCGGGCCTCAGGGGAGACCCAGTACTTC
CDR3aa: CASSQNRASGETQYF

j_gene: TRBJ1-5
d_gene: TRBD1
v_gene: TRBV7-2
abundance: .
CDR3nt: TGTGCCAGCAGCTTAGTCCGACAGGGGGATCAGCCCCAGCATTTT
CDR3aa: CASSLVRQGDQPQHF

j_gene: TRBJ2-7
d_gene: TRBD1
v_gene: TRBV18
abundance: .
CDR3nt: TGTGCCAGCTCACTCTCGGGACAGACCACCTACGAGCAGTACTTC
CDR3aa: CASSLSGQTTYEQYF

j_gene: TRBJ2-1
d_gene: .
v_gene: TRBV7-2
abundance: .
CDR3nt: TGTGCCAGCAGCTTAGAACGGTACAATGAGCAGTTCTTC
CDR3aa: CASSLERYNEQFF

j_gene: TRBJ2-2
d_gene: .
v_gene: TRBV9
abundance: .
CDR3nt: TGTGCCAGCAGCCCCAGGGGCACCGGGGAGCTGTTTTTT
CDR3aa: CASSPRGTGELFF

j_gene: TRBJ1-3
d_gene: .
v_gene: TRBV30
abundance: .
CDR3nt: TGTGCCTGGAGGCTTAGCGGTTCTGGAAACACCATATATTTT
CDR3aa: CAWRLSGSGNTIYF

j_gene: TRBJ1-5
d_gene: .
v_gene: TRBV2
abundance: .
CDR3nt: TGTGCCAGCTCAAATCTAGGAAATCAGCCCCAGCATTTT
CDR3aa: CASSNLGNQPQHF

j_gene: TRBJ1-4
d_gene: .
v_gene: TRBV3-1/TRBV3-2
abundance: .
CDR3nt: TGTGCCAGCTCTATGGCAGGGAAGAATGAAAAACTGTTTTTT
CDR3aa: CASSMAGKNEKLFF

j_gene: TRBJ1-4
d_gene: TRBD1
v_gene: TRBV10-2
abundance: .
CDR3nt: TGCGCCAGCAGTGAGACAGGGGGCGCAGAAAAACTGTTTTTT
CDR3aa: CASSETGGAEKLFF

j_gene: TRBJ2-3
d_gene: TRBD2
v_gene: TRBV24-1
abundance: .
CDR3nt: TGTGCCACCAGTGATTCCGCAGCGGGGGGAACAGATACGCAGTATTTT
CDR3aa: CATSDSAAGGTDTQYF

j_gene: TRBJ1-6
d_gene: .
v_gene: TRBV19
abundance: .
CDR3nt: TGTGCCAGTAGCTTAGCTTCGGGGACCTATAATTCACCCCTCCACTTT
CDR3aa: CASSLASGTYNSPLHF

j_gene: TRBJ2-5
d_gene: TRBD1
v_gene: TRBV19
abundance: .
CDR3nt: TGTGCCAGTACGACAGGGGGAAGGGCAGAGACCCAGTACTTC
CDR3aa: CASTTGGRAETQYF

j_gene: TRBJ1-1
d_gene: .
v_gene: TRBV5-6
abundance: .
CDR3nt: TGTGCCAGCAGCTTAATAGACCTCAGGGGGAACACTGAAGCTTTCTTT
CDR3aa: CASSLIDLRGNTEAFF